One and the same sample provided the 19 T cell receptor beta chains below, sequenced in a study of CD8 T cells in Susac syndrome. A quantity of roughly 0.5 to 1 ug RNA underwent reverse transcription using random hexamers. TCRdb re-called the immunoSEQ multiplex PCR reads with MiXCR, one entry per CDR3 protein. The sample records over 120,000 distinct CDR3 sequences, roughly 94% being singletons. Sample: CD4+ T cells from PBMCs. These receptors all stem from a human donor in good health.

This rearrangement joins TRBV27 to TRBJ1-1; possibly TRBD1 for D (5 bases). CDR1 MNHEY and CDR2 SMNVEV come from the germline V gene (reference sequence). The V and J ends lost 4 bases and 4 bases respectively, with 13 bases between them. The CDR3 runs to 14 residues. This chain's CDR3 is CASSSPGLGTEAFF. Here the CDR3 DNA reads TGTGCCAGCAGTTCACCAGGGCTGGGCACTGAAGCTTTCTTT.

The rearrangement uses TRBV9 and TRBJ1-2; D might be TRBD1 (5 bases). Looked up from germline, CDR1 is SGDLS and CDR2 is YYNGEE. The CDR3 sequence is 15 residues long. V was trimmed by 0 bases and J by 8 bases, leaving 17 bases between them. CDR3 DNA sequence: TGTGCCAGCAGCGTAGATCTTGGGGGTTCGGGCGGCTACACCTTC. Encoded protein: CASSVDLGGSGGYTF.

This chain joins TRBV3-1 and TRBJ2-1; weak D call: TRBD2 (5 bases). The CDR3 covers 15 residues. V lost 3 bases and J 7 bases, leaving 16 bases between the germline ends. The germline CDR1 and CDR2 sequences are LGHDT and YNNKEL (reference sequence). The CDR3 is CASSQRAAQRNEQFF. The CDR3 DNA reads TGTGCCAGCAGCCAGAGGGCAGCGCAAAGGAATGAGCAGTTCTTC.

The chain has TRBV29-1 and TRBJ1-1; no clear D. Germline V lookup: CDR1 SQVTM, CDR2 ANQGSEA. CDR3 length: 13 residues. Trimming stripped 3 bases from V and 3 bases from J, with 11 bases between. CDR3: CSVEMRRDTEAFF. In DNA form, the CDR3 reads TGCAGCGTTGAGATGCGAAGGGACACTGAAGCTTTCTTT.

This chain uses TRBV5-8 with TRBJ1-4; tentatively, D is TRBD1 (5 bases). The V end lost 4 bases, the J end lost 4 bases, and 11 bases lay between the germline ends. The CDR3 is made up of 14 amino acids. Per germline, CDR1 SGHTS and CDR2 YDEGEE. The CDR3 protein is CASSRGTFNEKLFF. CDR3 in DNA: TGTGCCAGCAGCCGCGGGACGTTTAATGAAAAACTGTTTTTT.

CDR3: CSARDGGNQPQHF. The CDR3 nucleotides read TGCAGTGCTAGGGATGGGGGCAATCAGCCCCAGCATTTT. The genes are TRBV20-1 and TRBJ1-5; D is unclear. CDR3 length: 13 amino acids. Germline V gives CDR1 DFQATT, CDR2 SNEGSKA (reference sequence). V lost 3 bases and J lost 2, with 8 bases in between.

The V gene is TRBV20-1, the J gene TRBJ2-1; D not resolved. CDR1 DFQATT and CDR2 SNEGSKA come from the germline V gene (reference sequence). The CDR3 runs to 11 residues. V was trimmed by 5 bases and J by 6 bases, leaving 8 bases between them. The CDR3 sequence is CSAEDGNEQFF. DNA of the CDR3: TGCAGTGCTGAGGACGGCAATGAGCAGTTCTTC.

This chain links TRBV7-9 with TRBJ2-1; 10 bases are a match to TRBD2. This CDR3 has 17 residues. Germline lookup yields CDR1 SEHNR and CDR2 FQNEAQ (reference sequence). V was clipped by 5 bases and J by 0 bases; unmatched bases: 7. This chain's CDR3 is CASSRTSGVSSYNEQFF. The DNA for the CDR3 is TGTGCCAGCAGCCGGACTAGCGGAGTTAGCTCCTACAATGAGCAGTTCTTC.

The gene calls are TRBV2 and TRBJ2-1, with 9 bases fitting TRBD2. The CDR3 has 16 residues. V trimming: 6 bases; J trimming: 4 bases; junction bases outside the gene matches: 10. CDR1 and CDR2 (germline): SNHLY, FYNNEI. The chain's CDR3 is CASRDSGRGVYNEQFF. The DNA for the CDR3 is TGTGCCAGCAGAGATAGCGGGAGAGGGGTTTACAATGAGCAGTTCTTC.

The rearrangement links TRBV10-3 to TRBJ2-2, with 16 nucleotides matching TRBD2. The CDR3 loop spans 16 amino acids. Germline CDR1 ENHRY, CDR2 SYGVKD. The V and J ends lost 8 bases and 7 bases, in that order; junction bases with no gene match: 7. CDR3 bases: TGTGCCATCTCCGGGACTAGCGGGAGGGCCGGCGGGGAGCTGTTTTTT. Protein: CAISGTSGRAGGELFF.

This chain connects TRBV9 to TRBJ2-7; D is perhaps TRBD2 (5 bases). The germline V gene encodes CDR1 SGDLS and CDR2 YYNGEE. The CDR3 length is 16 residues. The germline V and J ends were trimmed by 0 bases and 2 bases, with 15 bases remaining between them. The CDR3 loop is CASSVGRNYPPYEQYF. The CDR3, as DNA: TGTGCCAGCAGCGTAGGGAGGAACTACCCTCCCTACGAGCAGTACTTC.

The genes are TRBV5-1 and TRBJ2-5, with D perhaps TRBD1 (5 bases). The CDR3 is made up of 16 amino acids. The ends were cut back, 0 bases at V and 4 bases at J, with 16 bases in the middle. In germline, CDR1 is SGHRS, CDR2 YFSETQ. CDR3 loop: CASSLVGQGYGETQYF. CDR3 coding DNA: TGCGCCAGCAGCTTGGTCGGCCAGGGTTACGGAGAGACCCAGTACTTC.

The chain is built from TRBV10-3 and TRBJ2-7; 7 bases fit TRBD2. The CDR3 is made up of 15 amino acids. V lost 3 bases to trimming and J lost 6 bases; unmatched junction nucleotides: 11. The germline V gene has CDR1 ENHRY and CDR2 SYGVKD. The CDR3 DNA reads as TGTGCCATCAGTGAAGGGAGGGCCGGGATCTCCGAGCAGTACTTC. Translation gives CAISEGRAGISEQYF.

This chain links TRBV28 with TRBJ2-3; the D gene could be TRBD1 or TRBD2 (5 bases each). The CDR3 sequence is 15 residues long. V lost 5 bases and J lost 0, with 12 bases in between. The germline gives CDR1 MDHEN, CDR2 SYDVKM. The CDR3 region is CASSAPGASTDTQYF. The CDR3 region has the DNA TGTGCCAGCAGTGCCCCCGGGGCCAGCACAGATACGCAGTATTTT.

The rearrangement joins TRBV5-4 to TRBJ2-7, with TRBD1 matching over 9 bases. The CDR3 is 16 amino acids. J was trimmed by 5 bases and V by 2 bases; bases with no gene match: 11. The germline V gene encodes CDR1 SGHNT and CDR2 YYREEE (reference sequence). Here the CDR3 DNA reads TGTGCCAGCAGCTTTAGGCGGACCGGGACAGGGAACGAGCAGTACTTC. Protein sequence: CASSFRRTGTGNEQYF.

The chain employs TRBV7-2 and TRBJ2-7; 12 bases map to TRBD1. V was clipped by 5 bases and J by 6 bases; unmatched bases: 5. The CDR3 extends over 14 amino acids. CDR1 is SGHTA, CDR2 FQGNSA, per germline. The CDR3 coding sequence is TGTGCCAGCAGCATGGGACAGGGGGCGGGCGAGCAGTACTTC. It translates to CASSMGQGAGEQYF.

The V gene is TRBV20-1, the J gene TRBJ2-5; 7 bases agree with TRBD1. In germline, CDR1 is DFQATT, CDR2 SNEGSKA (reference sequence). The CDR3 spans 13 residues. The trim removed 5 bases at V and 4 bases at J, leaving 7 bases unmatched. CDR3 nucleotides: TGCAGTGCTTTAGGGGGCACCGGAGAGACCCAGTACTTC. Protein sequence: CSALGGTGETQYF.

The chain joins TRBV6-5 to TRBJ2-7; TRBD1 agrees at 8 bases. The trim removed 2 bases at V and 6 bases at J, leaving 6 bases unmatched. Germline values: CDR1 MNHEY, CDR2 SVGAGI. There are 14 residues in the CDR3. CDR3 loop: CASSYPGQAGEQYF. The CDR3 DNA sequence: TGTGCCAGCAGTTACCCGGGACAGGCTGGCGAGCAGTACTTC.

The chain couples TRBV5-1 to TRBJ2-5, with 13 bases that match TRBD2. The CDR3 runs to 15 residues. J lost 3 bases, V lost 6 bases, and 5 bases had no gene match. Per germline, CDR1 SGHRS and CDR2 YFSETQ. The CDR3 is CASTWTSGSEETQYF. CDR3 nucleotides: TGCGCCAGCACCTGGACTAGCGGGAGTGAAGAGACCCAGTACTTC. Full variable domain (missing parts from reference TRBV5-1 and TRBJ2-5): KAGVTQTPRYLIKTRGQQVTLSCSPISGHRSVSWYQQTPGQGLQFLFEYFSETQRNKGNFPGRFSGRQFSNSRSEMNVSTLELGDSALYLCASTWTSGSEETQYFGPGTRLLVL.